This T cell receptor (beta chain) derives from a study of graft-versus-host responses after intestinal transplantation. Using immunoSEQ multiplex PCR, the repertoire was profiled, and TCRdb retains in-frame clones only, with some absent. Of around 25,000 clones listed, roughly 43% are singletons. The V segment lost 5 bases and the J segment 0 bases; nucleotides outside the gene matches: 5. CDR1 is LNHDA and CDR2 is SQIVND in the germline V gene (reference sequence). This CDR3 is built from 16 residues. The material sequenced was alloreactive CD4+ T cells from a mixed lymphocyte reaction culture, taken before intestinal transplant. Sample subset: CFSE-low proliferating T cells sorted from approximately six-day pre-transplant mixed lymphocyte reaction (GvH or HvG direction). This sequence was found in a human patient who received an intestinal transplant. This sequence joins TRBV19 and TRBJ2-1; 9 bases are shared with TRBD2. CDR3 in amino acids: CASSSSGASSYNEQFF. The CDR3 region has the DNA TGTGCCAGTAGTTCTAGCGGGGCAAGCTCCTACAATGAGCAGTTCTTC.